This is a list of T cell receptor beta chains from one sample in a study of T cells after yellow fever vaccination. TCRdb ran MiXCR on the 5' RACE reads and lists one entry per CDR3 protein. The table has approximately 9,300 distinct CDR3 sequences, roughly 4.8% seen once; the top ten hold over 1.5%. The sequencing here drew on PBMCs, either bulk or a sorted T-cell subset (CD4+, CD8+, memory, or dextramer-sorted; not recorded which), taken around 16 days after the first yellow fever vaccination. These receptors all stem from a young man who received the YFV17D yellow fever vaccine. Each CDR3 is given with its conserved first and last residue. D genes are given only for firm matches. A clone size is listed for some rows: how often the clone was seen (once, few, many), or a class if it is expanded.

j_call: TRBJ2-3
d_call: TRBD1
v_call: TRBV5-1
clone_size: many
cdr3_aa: CASSWGAGTGSSDTQYF
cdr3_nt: TGCGCCAGCAGCTGGGGGGCCGGGACAGGGTCATCCGATACGCAGTATTTT

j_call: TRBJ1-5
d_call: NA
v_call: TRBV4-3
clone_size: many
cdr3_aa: CASSQQGNQPQHF
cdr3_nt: TGCGCCAGCAGCCAACAGGGAAATCAGCCCCAGCATTTT

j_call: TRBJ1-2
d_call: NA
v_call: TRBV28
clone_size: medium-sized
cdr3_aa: CASTTTGFGYTF
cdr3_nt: TGTGCCAGCACGACTACAGGGTTTGGCTACACCTTC

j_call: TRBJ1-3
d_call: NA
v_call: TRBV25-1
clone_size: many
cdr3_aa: CASSEEGPMAGNTIYF
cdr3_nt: TGTGCCAGCAGTGAGGAGGGGCCGATGGCTGGAAACACCATATATTTT

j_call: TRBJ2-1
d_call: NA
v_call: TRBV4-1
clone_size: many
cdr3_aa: CASSQDRGTSYYNEQFF
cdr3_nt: TGCGCCAGCAGCCAAGATCGGGGCACCAGTTATTACAATGAGCAGTTCTTC

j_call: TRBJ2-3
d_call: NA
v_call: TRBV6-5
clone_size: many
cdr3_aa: CASSYSREGTTDTQYF
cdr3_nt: TGTGCCAGCAGTTACTCGAGAGAGGGAACCACAGATACGCAGTATTTT

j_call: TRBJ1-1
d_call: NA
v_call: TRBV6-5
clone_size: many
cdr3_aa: CASTKANLNTEAFF
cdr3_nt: TGTGCCAGCACCAAAGCTAATCTGAACACTGAAGCTTTCTTT

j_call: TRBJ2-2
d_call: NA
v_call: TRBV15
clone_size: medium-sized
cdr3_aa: CATSRGGAPNTGELFF
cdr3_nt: TGTGCCACCAGCAGAGGGGGGGCCCCGAACACCGGGGAGCTGTTTTTT

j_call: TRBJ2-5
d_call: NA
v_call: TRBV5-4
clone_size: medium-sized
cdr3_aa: CASSSGTQETQYF
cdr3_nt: TGTGCCAGCAGTTCCGGGACACAAGAGACCCAGTACTTC

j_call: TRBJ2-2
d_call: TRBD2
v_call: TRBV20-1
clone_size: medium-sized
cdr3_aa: CKHRLAGNTGELFF
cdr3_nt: TGCAAACACCGACTAGCGGGAAACACCGGGGAGCTGTTTTTT

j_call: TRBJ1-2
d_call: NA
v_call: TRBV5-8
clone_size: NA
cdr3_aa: CASEPRPVNYGYTF
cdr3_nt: TGTGCCAGCGAACCCCGGCCGGTCAACTATGGCTACACCTTC

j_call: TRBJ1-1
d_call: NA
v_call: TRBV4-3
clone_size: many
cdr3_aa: CASSQDYWVTEAFF
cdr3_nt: TGCGCCAGCAGCCAAGATTATTGGGTTACTGAAGCTTTCTTT

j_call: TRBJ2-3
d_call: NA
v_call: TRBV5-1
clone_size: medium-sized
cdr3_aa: CASSWREGGTDTQYF
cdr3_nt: TGCGCCAGCAGCTGGAGGGAAGGCGGCACAGATACGCAGTATTTT

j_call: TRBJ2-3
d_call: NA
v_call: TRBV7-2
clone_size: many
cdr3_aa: CASSASGDTQYF
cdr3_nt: TGTGCCAGCAGCGCGTCGGGAGATACGCAGTATTTT

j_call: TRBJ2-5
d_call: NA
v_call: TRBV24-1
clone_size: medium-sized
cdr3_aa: CATSDPGPPGTQYF
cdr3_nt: TGTGCCACCAGTGACCCGGGCCCCCCAGGGACCCAGTACTTC

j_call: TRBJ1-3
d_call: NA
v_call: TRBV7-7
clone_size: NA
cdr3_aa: CASSSSSGNTIYF
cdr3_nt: TGTGCTAGCTCGTCCAGCTCTGGAAACACCATATATTTT

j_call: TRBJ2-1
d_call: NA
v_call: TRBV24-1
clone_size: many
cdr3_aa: CATSLYNEQFF
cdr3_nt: TGTGCCACCAGCCTTTATAATGAGCAGTTCTTC

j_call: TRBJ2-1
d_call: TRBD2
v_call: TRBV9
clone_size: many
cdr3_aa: CASSRLAGGLDEQFF
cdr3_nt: TGTGCCAGCAGCAGACTGGCGGGGGGGCTCGATGAGCAGTTCTTC

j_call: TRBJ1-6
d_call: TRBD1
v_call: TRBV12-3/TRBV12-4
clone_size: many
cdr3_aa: CASRPPGTGTSPLHF
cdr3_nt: TGTGCCAGCCGGCCCCCCGGGACAGGGACTTCACCCCTCCACTTT

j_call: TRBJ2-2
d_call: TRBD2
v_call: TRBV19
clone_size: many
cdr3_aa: CASSRTSGVTGTGELFF
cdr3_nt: TGTGCCAGTAGCCGGACTAGCGGGGTCACGGGGACCGGGGAGCTGTTTTTT

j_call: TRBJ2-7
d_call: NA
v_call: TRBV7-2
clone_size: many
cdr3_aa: CASSWGSYEQYF
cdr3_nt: TGTGCCAGCAGTTGGGGATCGTACGAGCAGTACTTC

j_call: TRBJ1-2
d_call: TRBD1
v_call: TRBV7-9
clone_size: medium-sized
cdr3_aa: CASSLGGTGEGGYTF
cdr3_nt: TGTGCCAGCAGCTTAGGAGGGACAGGGGAAGGTGGCTACACCTTC

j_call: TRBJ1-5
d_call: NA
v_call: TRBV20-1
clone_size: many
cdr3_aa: CSASDSYSNQPQHF
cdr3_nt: TGCAGTGCTAGTGATAGTTATAGCAATCAGCCCCAGCATTTT

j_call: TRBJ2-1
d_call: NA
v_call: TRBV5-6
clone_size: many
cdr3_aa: CASSLGGPSSYNEQFF
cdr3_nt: TGTGCCAGCAGCTTGGGAGGTCCGAGCTCCTACAATGAGCAGTTCTTC

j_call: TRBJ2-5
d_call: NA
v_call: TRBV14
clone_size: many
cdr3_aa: CASSQLNFAQYF
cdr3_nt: TGTGCCAGCAGCCAACTTAACTTCGCCCAGTACTTC

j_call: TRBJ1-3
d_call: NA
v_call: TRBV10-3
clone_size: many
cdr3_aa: CAISAVTRHGNTIYF
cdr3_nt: TGTGCCATCAGTGCGGTCACCCGCCATGGAAACACCATATATTTT